The T cell receptor (beta chain) under discussion was sequenced for a study of blood T cell repertoires in COVID-19. Study-level background: Sites across the United States, Italy and Spain contributed samples from acute and convalescent COVID-19. Sources were T cells, B-cell-depleted T cells, or PBMCs; the material itself was cDNA or gDNA.

Study processing details: Counts of nucleated cells, estimated from reference gene primer amplification, were obtained. Generated by immunoSEQ multiplex PCR, the TCRdb table keeps only in-frame clones and is missing some. That table is the source of V, J and clone size, and D and trimming were worked out from the DNA. The sample comprises a few hundred thousand clones, about 86% of which are singletons, and approximately 6.2% rests with the top ten. The CDR3 consists of 15 residues. V was clipped by 3 bases and J by 5 bases; unmatched bases: 2. Germline CDR1 and CDR2: MGHDK and SYGVNS. The sequencing sample was made of peripheral blood. V and J are TRBV25-1 and TRBJ1-4, with TRBD1 matching over 11 bases. The clonotype originates from a man in his sixties who had recovered from COVID-19. The CDR3 nucleotides are TGTGCCAGCAGTGACGGACAGGGGGCCAATGAAAAACTGTTTTTT. Its translation: CASSDGQGANEKLFF.